This entry is about one T cell receptor (beta chain). No antigen is known for it. Authors' data handling: The study took CDR3 differences across clinicopathological groups and made a distant-metastasis classifier for papillary thyroid cancer from them. TCRdb re-called the PCR reads via MiXCR. Here the V and J calls rest on TCRdb's processing, not on the authors' analysis. The sample has about 24,000 clones; around a fifth are singletons. Patients had received no treatment of any kind before thyroid surgery. V lost 6 bases to trimming and J lost 3 bases, with 15 bases between them. The length of the CDR3 is 14 residues. From germline, CDR1 is DFQATT and CDR2 SNEGSKA (reference sequence). This entry is derived from a study of metastatic and nonmetastatic thyroid tumors. Overall study: Repertoire data that came from the blood and tumor or nodule tissue of malignant and benign thyroid patients were compared.

Study-level points and caveats: Malignant tumors reportedly showed significantly higher TCR beta diversity than benign nodules in both blood and tumor.

The sequenced sample was blood. The clonotype originates from a male donor with papillary thyroid cancer or a benign thyroid nodule (not recorded which). Some clones in this sample may be carry-over from other donors' samples. V is TRBV20-1 and J is TRBJ1-3; D is uncertain. CDR3 region: CSAPGQIDGNTIYF. CDR3 DNA sequence: TGCAGTGCCCCTGGGCAGATCGATGGAAACACCATATATTTT.